This T cell receptor (beta chain) was recovered during a study of T-cell memory formation after mild COVID-19. On the study more broadly: In these data, TCR clusters were largely donor specific. Regarding the study as a whole: In second-wave clones peaking day 37, SARS-CoV-2 specificity remained unconfirmed. Day 15 to 85 contractors were CD4/CD8 balanced; later expanders leaned CD4+.

From 5'RACE with constant-segment primers came TCR alpha and TCR beta cDNA libraries that carried sample barcodes and UMIs. From the 5' RACE reads, TCRdb called clonotypes with MiXCR, one entry per CDR3 protein. The sample has roughly 500,000 distinct CDR3 sequences; roughly 21% are singletons. The table lists this clonotype with a few counts. The antigen is not known. Unmatched junction bases numbered 17, after V lost 7 bases and J lost 6 bases. Germline V gives CDR1 SQVTM, CDR2 ANQGSEA. The CDR3 runs 15 residues. V usage is TRBV29-1 and J usage is TRBJ2-7, with 8 bases identical to TRBD1. The receptor was isolated from an adult woman who had mild COVID-19 (a few samples of this study predate the infection). Cell type and time point are not known. Sequenced material: PBMCs or a T cell subset sorted from them (not recorded which). The CDR3 region is CSAGWKTGVEGEQYF. CDR3 in DNA: TGCAGCGCCGGTTGGAAGACAGGGGTCGAGGGCGAGCAGTACTTC.